This TCR beta chain was recovered during a study of T cells in Graves' hyperthyroidism and ophthalmopathy. The CDR3 is made up of 16 amino acids. The germline V and J ends were trimmed by 0 bases and 7 bases, with 17 bases remaining between them. The germline CDR1 and CDR2 sequences are SGHRS and YFSETQ. The sample holds many counts of this clonotype. No ophthalmopathy progression within 18 months constituted stable Graves' hyperthyroidism. Each 10 ml fresh peripheral blood draw supplied the PBMCs. Amplified regions were TCR beta CDR3 sequences from RNA transcripts. HTBI primers were used for first-round RT-PCR of the TCR CDR3. TCRdb passed the multiplex PCR reads through MiXCR, listing each CDR3 protein once. In the table there are 550,000 to 650,000 distinct CDR3 sequences, 13% to 15% of which are singletons.

The V and J genes are TRBV5-1 and TRBJ2-1; TRBD1 is a possible D gene (8 bases). The source material was blood. This receptor was identified in a woman aged 40 to 49 with Graves' hyperthyroidism. The CDR3 reads CASSLAGTGLGNEQFF. CDR3 in DNA: TGCGCCAGCAGCTTGGCCGGGACAGGACTAGGGAATGAGCAGTTCTTC. The complete variable domain, with remaining parts taken from reference TRBV5-1 and TRBJ2-1, reads KAGVTQTPRYLIKTRGQQVTLSCSPISGHRSVSWYQQTPGQGLQFLFEYFSETQRNKGNFPGRFSGRQFSNSRSEMNVSTLELGDSALYLCASSLAGTGLGNEQFFGPGTRLTVL.